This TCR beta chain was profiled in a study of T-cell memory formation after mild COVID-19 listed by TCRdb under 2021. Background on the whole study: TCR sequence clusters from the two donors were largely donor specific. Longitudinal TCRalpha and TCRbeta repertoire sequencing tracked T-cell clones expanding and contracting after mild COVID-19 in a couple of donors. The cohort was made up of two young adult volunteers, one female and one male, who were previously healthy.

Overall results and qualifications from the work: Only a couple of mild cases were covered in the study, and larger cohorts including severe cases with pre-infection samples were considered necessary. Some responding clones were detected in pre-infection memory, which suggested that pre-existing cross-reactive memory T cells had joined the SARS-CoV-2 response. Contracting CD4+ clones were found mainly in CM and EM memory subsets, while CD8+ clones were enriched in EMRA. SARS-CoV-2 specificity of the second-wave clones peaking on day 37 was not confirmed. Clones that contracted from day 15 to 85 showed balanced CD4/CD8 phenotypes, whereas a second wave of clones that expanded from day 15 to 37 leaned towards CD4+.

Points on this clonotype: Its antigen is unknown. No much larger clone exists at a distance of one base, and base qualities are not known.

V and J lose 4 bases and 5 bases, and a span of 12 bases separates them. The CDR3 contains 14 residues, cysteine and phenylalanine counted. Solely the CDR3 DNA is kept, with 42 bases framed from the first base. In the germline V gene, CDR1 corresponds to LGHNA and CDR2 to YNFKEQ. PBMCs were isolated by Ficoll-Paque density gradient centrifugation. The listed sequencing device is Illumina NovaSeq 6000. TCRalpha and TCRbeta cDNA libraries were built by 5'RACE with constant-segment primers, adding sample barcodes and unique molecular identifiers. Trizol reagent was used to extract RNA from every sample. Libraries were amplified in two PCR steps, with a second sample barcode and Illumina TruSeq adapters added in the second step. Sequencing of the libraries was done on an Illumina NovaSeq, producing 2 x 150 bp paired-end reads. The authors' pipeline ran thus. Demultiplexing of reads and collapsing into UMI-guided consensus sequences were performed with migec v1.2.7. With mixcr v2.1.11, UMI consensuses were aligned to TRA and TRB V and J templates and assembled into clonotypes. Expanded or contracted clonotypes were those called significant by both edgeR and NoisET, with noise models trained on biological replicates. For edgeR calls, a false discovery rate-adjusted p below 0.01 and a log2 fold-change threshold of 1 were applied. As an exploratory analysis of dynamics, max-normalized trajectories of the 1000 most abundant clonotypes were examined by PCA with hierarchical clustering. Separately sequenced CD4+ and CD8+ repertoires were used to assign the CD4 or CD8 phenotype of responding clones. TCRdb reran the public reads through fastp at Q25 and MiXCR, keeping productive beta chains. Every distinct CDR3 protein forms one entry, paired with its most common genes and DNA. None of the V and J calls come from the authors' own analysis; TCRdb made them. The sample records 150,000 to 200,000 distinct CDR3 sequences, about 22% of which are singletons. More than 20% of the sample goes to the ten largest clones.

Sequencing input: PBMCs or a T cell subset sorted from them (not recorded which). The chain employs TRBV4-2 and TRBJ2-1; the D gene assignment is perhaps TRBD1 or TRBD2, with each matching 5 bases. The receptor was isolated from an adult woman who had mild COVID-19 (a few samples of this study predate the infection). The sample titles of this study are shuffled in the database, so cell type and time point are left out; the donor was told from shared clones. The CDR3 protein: CASSPPGPHNEQFF. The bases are TGTGCCAGCAGCCCCCCGGGACCACACAATGAGCAGTTCTTC.